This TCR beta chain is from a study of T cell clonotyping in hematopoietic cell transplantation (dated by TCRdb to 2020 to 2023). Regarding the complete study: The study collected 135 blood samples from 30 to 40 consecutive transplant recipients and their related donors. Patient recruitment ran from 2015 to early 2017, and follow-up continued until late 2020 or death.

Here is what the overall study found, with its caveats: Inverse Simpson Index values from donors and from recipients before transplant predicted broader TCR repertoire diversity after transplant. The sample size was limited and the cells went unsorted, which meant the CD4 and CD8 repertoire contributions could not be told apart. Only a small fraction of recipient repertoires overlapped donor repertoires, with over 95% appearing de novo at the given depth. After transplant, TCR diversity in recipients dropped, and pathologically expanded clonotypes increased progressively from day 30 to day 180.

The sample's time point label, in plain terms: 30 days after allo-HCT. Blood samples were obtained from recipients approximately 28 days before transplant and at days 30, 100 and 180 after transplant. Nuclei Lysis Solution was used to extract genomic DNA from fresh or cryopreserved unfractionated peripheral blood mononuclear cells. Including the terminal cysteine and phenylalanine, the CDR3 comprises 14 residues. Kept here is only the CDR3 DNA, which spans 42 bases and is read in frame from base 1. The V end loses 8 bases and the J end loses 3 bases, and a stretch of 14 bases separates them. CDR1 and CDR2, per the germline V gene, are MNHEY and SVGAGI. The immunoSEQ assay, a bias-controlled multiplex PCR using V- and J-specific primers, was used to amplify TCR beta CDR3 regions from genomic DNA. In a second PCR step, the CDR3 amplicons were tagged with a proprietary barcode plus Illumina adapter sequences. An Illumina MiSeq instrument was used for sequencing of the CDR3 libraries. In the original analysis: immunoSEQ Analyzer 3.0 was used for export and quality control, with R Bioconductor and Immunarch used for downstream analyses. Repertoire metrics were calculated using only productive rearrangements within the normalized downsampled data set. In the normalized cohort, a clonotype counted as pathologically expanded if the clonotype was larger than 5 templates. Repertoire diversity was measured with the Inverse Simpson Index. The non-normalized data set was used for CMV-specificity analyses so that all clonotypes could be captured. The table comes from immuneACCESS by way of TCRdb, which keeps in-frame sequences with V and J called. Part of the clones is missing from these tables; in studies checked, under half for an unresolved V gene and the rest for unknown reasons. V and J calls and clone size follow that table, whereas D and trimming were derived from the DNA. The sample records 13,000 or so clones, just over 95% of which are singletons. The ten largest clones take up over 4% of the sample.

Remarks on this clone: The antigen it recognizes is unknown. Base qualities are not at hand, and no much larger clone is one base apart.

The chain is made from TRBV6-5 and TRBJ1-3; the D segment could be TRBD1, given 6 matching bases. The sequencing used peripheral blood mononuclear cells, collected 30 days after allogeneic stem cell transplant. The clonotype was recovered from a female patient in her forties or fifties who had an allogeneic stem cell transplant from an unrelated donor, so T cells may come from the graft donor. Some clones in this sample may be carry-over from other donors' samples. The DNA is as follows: TGTGCCAGCGGACCAGGGGTTGGTGGAAACACCATATATTTT. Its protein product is CASGPGVGGNTIYF.